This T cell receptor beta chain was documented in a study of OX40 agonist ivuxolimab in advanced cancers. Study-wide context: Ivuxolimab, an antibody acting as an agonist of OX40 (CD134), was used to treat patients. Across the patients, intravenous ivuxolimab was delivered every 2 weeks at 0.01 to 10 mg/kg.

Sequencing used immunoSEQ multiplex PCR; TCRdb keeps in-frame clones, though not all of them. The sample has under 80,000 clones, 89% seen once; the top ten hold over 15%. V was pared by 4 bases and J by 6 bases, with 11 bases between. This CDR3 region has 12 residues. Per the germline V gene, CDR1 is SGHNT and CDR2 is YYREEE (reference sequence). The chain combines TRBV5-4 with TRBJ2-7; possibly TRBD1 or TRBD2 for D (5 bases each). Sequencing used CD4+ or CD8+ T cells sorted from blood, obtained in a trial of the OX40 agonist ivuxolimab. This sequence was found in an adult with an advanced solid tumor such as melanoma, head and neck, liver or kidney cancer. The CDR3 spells CASSRTRGEQYF. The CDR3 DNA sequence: TGTGCCAGCAGCCGAACTAGGGGCGAGCAGTACTTC.